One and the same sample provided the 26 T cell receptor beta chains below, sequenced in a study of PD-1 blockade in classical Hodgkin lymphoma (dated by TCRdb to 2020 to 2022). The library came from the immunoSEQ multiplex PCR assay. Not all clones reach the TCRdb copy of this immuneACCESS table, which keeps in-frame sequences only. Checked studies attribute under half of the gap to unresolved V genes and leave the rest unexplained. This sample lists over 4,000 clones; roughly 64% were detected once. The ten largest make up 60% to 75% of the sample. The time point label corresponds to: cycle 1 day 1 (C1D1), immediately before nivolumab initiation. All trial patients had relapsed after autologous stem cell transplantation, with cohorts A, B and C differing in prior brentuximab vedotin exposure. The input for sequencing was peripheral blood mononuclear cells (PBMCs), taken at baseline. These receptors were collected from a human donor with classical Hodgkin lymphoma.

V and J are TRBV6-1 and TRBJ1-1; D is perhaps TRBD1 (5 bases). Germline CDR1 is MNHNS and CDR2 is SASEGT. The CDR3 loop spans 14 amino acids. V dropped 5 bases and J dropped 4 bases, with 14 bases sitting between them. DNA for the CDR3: TGTGCCAGCAGTTGGGAGGGGCATCTCACTGAAGCTTTCTTT. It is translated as CASSWEGHLTEAFF.

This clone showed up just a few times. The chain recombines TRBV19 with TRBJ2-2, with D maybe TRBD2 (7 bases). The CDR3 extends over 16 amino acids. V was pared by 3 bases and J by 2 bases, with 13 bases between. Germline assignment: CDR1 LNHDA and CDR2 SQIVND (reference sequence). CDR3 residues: CASSIRGGRNTGELFF. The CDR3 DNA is TGTGCCAGTAGTATCCGCGGGGGCCGCAACACCGGGGAGCTGTTTTTT.

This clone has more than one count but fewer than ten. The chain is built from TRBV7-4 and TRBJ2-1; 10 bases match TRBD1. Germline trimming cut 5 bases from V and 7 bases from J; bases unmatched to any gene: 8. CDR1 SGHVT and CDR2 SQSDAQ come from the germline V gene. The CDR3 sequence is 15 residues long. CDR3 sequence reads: CASSPGTGVSNEQFF. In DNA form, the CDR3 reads TGTGCCAGCAGCCCCGGGACAGGGGTGTCAAATGAGCAGTTCTTC. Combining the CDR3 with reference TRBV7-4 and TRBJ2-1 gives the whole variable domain GAGVSQSPRYKVAKRGRDVALRCDSISGHVTLYWYRQTLGQGSEVLTYSQSDAQRDKSGRPSGRFSAERPERSVSTLKIQRTEQGDSAVYLCASSPGTGVSNEQFFGPGTRLTVL.

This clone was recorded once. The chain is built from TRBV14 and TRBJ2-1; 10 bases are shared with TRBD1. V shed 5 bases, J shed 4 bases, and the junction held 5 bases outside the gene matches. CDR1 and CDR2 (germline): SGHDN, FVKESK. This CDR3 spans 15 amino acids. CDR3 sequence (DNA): TGTGCCAGCAGCGTAAGGACAGGGGGATACAATGAGCAGTTCTTC. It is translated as CASSVRTGGYNEQFF.

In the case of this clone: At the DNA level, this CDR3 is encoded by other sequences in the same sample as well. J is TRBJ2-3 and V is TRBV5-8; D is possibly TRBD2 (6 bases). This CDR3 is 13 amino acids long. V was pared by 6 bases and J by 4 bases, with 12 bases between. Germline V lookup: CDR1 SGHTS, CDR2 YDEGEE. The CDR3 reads CASNRREADTQYF. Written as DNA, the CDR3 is TGTGCCAGCAATAGGCGGGAAGCAGATACGCAGTATTTT.

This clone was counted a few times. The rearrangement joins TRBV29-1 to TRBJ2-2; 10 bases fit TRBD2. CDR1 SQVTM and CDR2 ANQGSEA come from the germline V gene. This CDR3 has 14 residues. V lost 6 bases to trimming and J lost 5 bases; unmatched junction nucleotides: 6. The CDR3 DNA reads TGCAGCGTGCAAGCGGGAGGGAATACCGGGGAGCTGTTTTTT. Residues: CSVQAGGNTGELFF.

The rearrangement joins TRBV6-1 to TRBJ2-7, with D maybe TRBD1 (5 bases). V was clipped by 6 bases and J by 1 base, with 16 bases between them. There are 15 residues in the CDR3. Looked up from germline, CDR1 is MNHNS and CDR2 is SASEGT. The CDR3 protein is CASSGGQGGSYEQYF. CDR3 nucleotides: TGTGCCAGCAGCGGCGGACAAGGCGGTTCCTACGAGCAGTACTTC.

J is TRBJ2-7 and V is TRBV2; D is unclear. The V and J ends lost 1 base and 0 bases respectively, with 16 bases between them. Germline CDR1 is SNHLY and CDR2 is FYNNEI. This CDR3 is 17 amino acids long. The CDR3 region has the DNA TGTGCCAGCAGTGAAGTTGTATGGGGTTCGAGCTCCTACGAGCAGTACTTC. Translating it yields CASSEVVWGSSSYEQYF.

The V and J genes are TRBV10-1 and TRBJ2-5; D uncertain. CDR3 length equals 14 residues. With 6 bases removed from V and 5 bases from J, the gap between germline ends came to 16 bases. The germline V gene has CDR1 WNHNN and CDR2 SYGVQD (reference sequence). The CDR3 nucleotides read TGCGCCAGCAGCCACGTTAGGAGCCCCGAGACCCAGTACTTC. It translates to CASSHVRSPETQYF.

The CDR3 is CASSFWGRGYTF. CDR3 sequence (DNA): TGTGCCAGCAGTTTTTGGGGCCGGGGCTACACCTTC. The chain joins TRBV27 to TRBJ1-2, with D perhaps matching TRBD1 (5 bases). V lost 3 bases and J lost 8, with 10 bases in between. The germline gives CDR1 MNHEY, CDR2 SMNVEV (reference sequence). The CDR3 extends over 12 amino acids.

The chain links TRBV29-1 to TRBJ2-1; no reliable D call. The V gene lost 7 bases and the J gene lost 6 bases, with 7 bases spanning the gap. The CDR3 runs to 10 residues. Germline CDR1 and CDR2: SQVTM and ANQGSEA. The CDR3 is CSARSNEQFF. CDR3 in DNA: TGCAGCGCCCGAAGCAATGAGCAGTTCTTC.

This CDR3 reads CASSPQGSGGYTF. DNA for the CDR3: TGTGCCAGCTCACCTCAGGGTTCCGGTGGCTACACCTTC. The J gene is TRBJ1-2, the V gene TRBV18, with a possible D match to TRBD1 (5 bases). Trimming cost V 3 bases and J 7 bases, with 12 bases left between them. Germline CDR1 reads KGHSH; CDR2 reads LQKENI. The CDR3 loop spans 13 amino acids.

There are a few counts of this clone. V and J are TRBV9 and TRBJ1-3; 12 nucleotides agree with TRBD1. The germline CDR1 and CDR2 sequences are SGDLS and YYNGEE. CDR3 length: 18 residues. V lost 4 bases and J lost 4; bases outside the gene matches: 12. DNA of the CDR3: TGTGCCAGCAGCCCCTCGGGACAGGGGGCGATCCGCGGAAACACCATATATTTT. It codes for CASSPSGQGAIRGNTIYF.

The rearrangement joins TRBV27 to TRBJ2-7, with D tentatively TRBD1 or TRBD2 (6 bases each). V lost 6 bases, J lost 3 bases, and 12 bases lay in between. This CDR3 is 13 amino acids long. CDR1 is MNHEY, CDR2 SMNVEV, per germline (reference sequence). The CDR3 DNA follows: TGTGCCAGCAGGGGGGGCGGAGTCTACGAGCAGTACTTC. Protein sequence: CASRGGGVYEQYF.

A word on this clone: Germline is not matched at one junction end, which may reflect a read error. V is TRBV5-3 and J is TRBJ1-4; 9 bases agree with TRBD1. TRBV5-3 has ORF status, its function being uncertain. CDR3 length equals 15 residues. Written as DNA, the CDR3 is TGTGCCAGCAGCTTAGGGGGGACAGGGCGCGAAAAACTGTTTTTT. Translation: CASSLGGTGREKLFF.

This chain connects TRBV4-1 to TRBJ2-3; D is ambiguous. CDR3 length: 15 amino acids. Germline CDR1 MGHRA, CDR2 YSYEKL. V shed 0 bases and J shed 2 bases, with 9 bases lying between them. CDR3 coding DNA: TGCGCCAGCAGCCAAGATCACAGACCCACAGATACGCAGTATTTT. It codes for CASSQDHRPTDTQYF.

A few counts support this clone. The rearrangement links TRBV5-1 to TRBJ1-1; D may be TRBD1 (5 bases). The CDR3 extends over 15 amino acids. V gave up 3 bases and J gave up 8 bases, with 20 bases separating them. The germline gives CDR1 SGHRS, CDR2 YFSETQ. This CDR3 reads CASSSFQGLQWEAFF. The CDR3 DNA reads TGCGCCAGCAGCTCATTCCAGGGTTTACAATGGGAAGCTTTCTTT.

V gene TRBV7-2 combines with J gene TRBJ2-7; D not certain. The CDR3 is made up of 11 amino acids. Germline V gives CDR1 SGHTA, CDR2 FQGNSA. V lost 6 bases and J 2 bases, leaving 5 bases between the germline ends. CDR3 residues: CASSSTYEQYF. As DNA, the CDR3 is TGTGCCAGCAGTTCCACCTACGAGCAGTACTTC.

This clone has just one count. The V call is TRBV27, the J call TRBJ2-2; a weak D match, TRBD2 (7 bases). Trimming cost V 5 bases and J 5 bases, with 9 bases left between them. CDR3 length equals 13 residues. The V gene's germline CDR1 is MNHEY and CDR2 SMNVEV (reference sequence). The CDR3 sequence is CASSGRGTGELFF. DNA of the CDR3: TGTGCCAGCAGTGGGAGGGGGACCGGGGAGCTGTTTTTT.

For the CDR3, the DNA is TGTGCCAGCAGCACCTTGGACCTCGCAACTAATGAAAAACTGTTTTTT. It codes for CASSTLDLATNEKLFF. This sequence joins TRBV2 and TRBJ1-4, with unresolved D. The CDR3 has 16 amino acids. From germline, CDR1 is SNHLY and CDR2 FYNNEI. Trimming took 6 bases from V and 0 from J, leaving 14 bases between them.

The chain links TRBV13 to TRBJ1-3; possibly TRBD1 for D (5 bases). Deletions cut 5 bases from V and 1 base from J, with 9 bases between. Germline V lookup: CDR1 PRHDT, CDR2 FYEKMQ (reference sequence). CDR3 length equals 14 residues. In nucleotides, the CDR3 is TGTGCCAGCAGCCCAGGGATGTCTGGAAACACCATATATTTT. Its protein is CASSPGMSGNTIYF.

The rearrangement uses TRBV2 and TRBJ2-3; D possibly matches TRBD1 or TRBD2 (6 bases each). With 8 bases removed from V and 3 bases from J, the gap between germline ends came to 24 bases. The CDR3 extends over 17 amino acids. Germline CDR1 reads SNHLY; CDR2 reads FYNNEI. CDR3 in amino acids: CASEVTSGGGRTDTQYF. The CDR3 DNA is TGTGCCAGCGAGGTCACGAGCGGAGGGGGGAGGACAGATACGCAGTATTTT.

CDR3 amino acids: CASSSTGNTEAFF. The CDR3 DNA sequence: TGTGCCAGCAGCTCGACAGGGAACACTGAAGCTTTCTTT. This chain uses TRBV7-3 with TRBJ1-1; a possible D gene is TRBD1 (6 bases). V was clipped by 4 bases and J by 1 base, with 7 bases between them. The CDR3 extends over 13 amino acids. The germline V gene has CDR1 SGHTA and CDR2 FQGTGA.

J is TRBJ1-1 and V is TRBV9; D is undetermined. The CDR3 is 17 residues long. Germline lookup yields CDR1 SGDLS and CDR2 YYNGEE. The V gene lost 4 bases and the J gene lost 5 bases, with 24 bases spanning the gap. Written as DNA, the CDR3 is TGTGCCAGCAGCCCCGGCCTGGGGAGGTTTTCGGCTACTGAAGCTTTCTTT. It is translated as CASSPGLGRFSATEAFF.

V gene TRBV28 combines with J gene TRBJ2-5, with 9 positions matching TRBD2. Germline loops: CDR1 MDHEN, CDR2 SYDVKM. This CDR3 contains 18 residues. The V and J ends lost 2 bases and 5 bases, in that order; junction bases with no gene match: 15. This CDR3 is CASSLGLAGQGGLETQYF. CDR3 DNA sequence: TGTGCCAGCAGTTTAGGGCTAGCGGGACAAGGGGGTTTGGAGACCCAGTACTTC.

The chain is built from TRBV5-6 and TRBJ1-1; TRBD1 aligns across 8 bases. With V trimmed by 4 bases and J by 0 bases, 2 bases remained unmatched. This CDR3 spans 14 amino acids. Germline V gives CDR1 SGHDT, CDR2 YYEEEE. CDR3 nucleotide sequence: TGTGCCAGCAGCGGGGGACAGGTGAACACTGAAGCTTTCTTT. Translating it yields CASSGGQVNTEAFF.